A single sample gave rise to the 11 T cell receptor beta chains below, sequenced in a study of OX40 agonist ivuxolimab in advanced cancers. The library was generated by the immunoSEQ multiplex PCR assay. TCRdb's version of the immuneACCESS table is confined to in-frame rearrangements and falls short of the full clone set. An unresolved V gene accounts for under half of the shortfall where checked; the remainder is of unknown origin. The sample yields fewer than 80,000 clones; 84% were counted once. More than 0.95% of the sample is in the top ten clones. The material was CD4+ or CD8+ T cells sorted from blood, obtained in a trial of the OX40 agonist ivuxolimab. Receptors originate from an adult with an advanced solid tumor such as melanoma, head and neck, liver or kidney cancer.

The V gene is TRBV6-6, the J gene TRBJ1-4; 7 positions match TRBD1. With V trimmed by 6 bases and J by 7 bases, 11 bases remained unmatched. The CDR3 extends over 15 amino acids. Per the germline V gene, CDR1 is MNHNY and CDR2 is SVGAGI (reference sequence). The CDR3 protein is CASSLTGALFEKLFF. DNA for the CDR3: TGTGCCAGCAGCCTAACAGGGGCACTTTTTGAAAAACTGTTTTTT.

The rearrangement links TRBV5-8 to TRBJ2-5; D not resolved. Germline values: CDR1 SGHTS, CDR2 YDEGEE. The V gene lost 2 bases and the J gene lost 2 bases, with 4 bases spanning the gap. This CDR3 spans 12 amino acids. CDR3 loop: CASSLNQETQYF. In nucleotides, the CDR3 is TGTGCCAGCAGCTTAAATCAAGAGACCCAGTACTTC.

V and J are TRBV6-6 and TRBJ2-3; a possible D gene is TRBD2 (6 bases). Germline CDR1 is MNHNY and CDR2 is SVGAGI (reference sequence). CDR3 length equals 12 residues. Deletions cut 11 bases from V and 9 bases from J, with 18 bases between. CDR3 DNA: TGTGCCGGGAGGAGTTGGGCTTCAACGCAGTATTTT. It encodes CAGRSWASTQYF.

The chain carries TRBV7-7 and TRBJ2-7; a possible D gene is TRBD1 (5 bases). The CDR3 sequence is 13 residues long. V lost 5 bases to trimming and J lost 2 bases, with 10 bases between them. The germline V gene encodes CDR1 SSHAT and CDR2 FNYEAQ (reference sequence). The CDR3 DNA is TGTGCCAGCAGCCCTGCAGGGACCTACGAGCAGTACTTC. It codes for CASSPAGTYEQYF. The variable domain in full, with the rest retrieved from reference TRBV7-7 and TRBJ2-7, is GAGVSQSPRYKVTKRGQDVTLRCDPISSHATLYWYQQALGQGPEFLTYFNYEAQPDKSGLPSDRFSAERPEGSISTLTIQRTEQRDSAMYRCASSPAGTYEQYFGPGTRLTVT.

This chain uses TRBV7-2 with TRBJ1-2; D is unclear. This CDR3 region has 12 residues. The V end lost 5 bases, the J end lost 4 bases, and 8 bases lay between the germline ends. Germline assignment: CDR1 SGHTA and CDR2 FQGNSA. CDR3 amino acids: CASSPPSYGYTF. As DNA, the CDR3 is TGTGCCAGCAGCCCCCCCAGCTATGGCTACACCTTC.

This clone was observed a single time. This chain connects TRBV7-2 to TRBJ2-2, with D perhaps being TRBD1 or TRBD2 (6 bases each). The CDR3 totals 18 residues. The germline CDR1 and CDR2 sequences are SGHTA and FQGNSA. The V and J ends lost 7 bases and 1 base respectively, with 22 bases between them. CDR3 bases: TGTGCCAGCATCCCCTCGAGAGAGGGGGGCAAGAACACCGGGGAGCTGTTTTTT. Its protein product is CASIPSREGGKNTGELFF.

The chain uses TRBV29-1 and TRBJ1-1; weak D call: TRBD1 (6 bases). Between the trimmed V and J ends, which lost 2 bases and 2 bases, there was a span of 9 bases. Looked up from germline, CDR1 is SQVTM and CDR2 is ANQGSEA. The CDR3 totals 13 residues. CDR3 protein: CSVEQQGNTEAFF. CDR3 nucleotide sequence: TGCAGCGTTGAACAACAGGGAAACACTGAAGCTTTCTTT.

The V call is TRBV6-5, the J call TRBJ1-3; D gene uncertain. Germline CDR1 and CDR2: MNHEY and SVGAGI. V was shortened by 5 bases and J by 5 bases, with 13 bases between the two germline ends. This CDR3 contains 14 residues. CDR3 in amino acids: CASSPGFQRNTIYF. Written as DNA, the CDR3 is TGTGCCAGCAGTCCTGGGTTTCAGCGAAACACCATATATTTT.

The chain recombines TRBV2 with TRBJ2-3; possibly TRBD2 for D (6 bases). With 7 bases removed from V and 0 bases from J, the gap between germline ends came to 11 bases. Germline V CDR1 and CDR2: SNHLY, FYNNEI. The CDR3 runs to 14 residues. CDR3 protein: CASTQGLSTDTQYF. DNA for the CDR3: TGTGCCAGCACCCAGGGACTCAGCACAGATACGCAGTATTTT.

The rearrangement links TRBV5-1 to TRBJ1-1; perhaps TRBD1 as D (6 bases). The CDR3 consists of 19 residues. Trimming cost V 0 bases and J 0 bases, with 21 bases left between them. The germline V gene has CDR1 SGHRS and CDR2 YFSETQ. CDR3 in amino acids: CASSLVIGGATHVNTEAFF. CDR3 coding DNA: TGCGCCAGCAGCTTGGTCATCGGGGGCGCGACGCACGTGAACACTGAAGCTTTCTTT.

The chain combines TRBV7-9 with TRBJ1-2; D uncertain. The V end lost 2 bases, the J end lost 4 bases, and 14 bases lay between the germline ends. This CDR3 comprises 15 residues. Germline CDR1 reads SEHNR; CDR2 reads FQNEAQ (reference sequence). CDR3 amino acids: CASSLRARHVYGYTF. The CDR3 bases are TGTGCCAGCAGCTTAAGGGCGCGACACGTCTATGGCTACACCTTC. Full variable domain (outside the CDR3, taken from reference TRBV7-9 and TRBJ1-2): DTGVSQNPRHKITKRGQNVTFRCDPISEHNRLYWYRQTLGQGPEFLTYFQNEAQLEKSRLLSDRFSAERPKGSFSTLEIQRTEQGDSAMYLCASSLRARHVYGYTFGSGTRLTVV.